Below, one TCR beta chain is given with its context. Antigen specificity is unknown. This sample is drawn from a study of T cells in Graves' hyperthyroidism and ophthalmopathy. In the study overall: The authors collected peripheral blood at initial diagnosis, before any treatment.

The CDR3 regions of TCR beta were amplified from RNA transcripts. Carried out on the TCR CDR3, a first-round RT-PCR used the HTBI primer set. TCRdb called the multiplex PCR reads again in MiXCR, with one record for every CDR3 protein. The sample includes approximately 570,000 distinct CDR3 sequences, 15% to 20% of them seen just once. V was shortened by 4 bases and J by 4 bases, with 13 bases between the two germline ends. The CDR3 sequence is 14 residues long. Germline V lookup: CDR1 MNHNS, CDR2 SASEGT. Study observations and caveats: Blood shared most expanded thyroid clonotypes above 0.001. It was a median approximately 7.1 months before onset that the model predicted ophthalmopathy.

PBMCs were obtained from 9 to 10 ml fresh peripheral blood. J is TRBJ1-2 and V is TRBV6-1; TRBD1 is a possible D gene (5 bases). This clonotype was obtained from a man aged 40-49 years with Graves' ophthalmopathy. Material for sequencing was blood. CDR3 region: CASSGLGPIYGYTF. The CDR3 nucleotides are TGTGCCAGCAGTGGCTTGGGACCGATCTATGGCTACACCTTC.